This T cell receptor beta chain emerged from a study of blood T cell repertoires in COVID-19. Study-level background: Sites in the United States, Italy and Spain provided acute and convalescent COVID-19 samples. T cells, B-cell-depleted T cells, or PBMCs supplied cDNA or gDNA.

CDR1 and CDR2 (germline): LNHDA, SQIVND (reference sequence). This CDR3 comprises 16 residues. Deletions cut 3 bases from V and 0 bases from J, with 12 bases between. Under the authors' procedure: Reference gene primer amplification gave estimated nucleated cell counts. Profiled with immunoSEQ multiplex PCR; TCRdb holds only in-frame clones, not every one. Clonal size and the V and J genes are those of that table, whereas D and trimming came from the DNA. This sample carries about 110,000 clones, about 87% of them seen once, and the ten largest clones take 4.6%. Sequencing was performed on peripheral blood. The sequence was collected from a woman aged 50 to 60 with acute or convalescent COVID-19. The chain is built from TRBV19 and TRBJ1-3, with D possibly being TRBD1 (6 bases). The CDR3: CASSIGGLSSGNTIYF. For the CDR3, the DNA is TGTGCCAGTAGTATTGGGGGCTTGAGCTCTGGAAACACCATATATTTT.